In its sample, the clone carrying this T cell receptor (beta chain) was seen a few times. Its antigen is still unknown. The sample is drawn from a study of T cells in Graves' hyperthyroidism and ophthalmopathy. Findings of the study overall: Peripheral blood also featured most of the thyroid clonotypes expanded above 0.001.

Amplified TCR beta CDR3 regions derived from RNA transcripts. A first-round RT-PCR of the TCR CDR3 used the HTBI primer set. TCRdb used MiXCR to reprocess the multiplex PCR reads, holding one entry per CDR3 protein. The sample has 410,000 or so distinct CDR3 sequences; approximately 14% are singletons. CDR1 is LNHDA, CDR2 SQIVND, per germline (reference sequence). This CDR3 is 15 amino acids long. V shed 7 bases and J shed 4 bases, with 14 bases lying between them. Sample: blood. The genes are TRBV19 and TRBJ2-6; weak D call: TRBD2 (6 bases). This sequence was found in a man between 18 and 29 years old with Graves' ophthalmopathy. CDR3 region: CASTMGGPGANVLTF. The CDR3 DNA reads as TGTGCCAGTACCATGGGGGGTCCCGGGGCCAACGTCCTGACTTTC.